This TCR beta chain was recovered during a study of early T cells in non-severe SARS-CoV-2 infection. Study findings and constraints: VDJdb matching favored anti-spike CD8 responses, missing private and CD4 specificities.

TCRdb processed the 5' RACE reads anew with MiXCR; each CDR3 protein has one entry. The repertoire holds approximately 52,000 distinct CDR3 sequences, 14% to 15% seen once, with over 8% in the top ten. Of note for this clonotype: Its antigen is as yet unknown.

Trimming took 0 bases from V and 3 from J; bases not matched to a gene: 4. The V gene's germline CDR1 is SGHRS and CDR2 YFSETQ. CDR3 length: 15 residues. The gene calls are TRBV5-1 and TRBJ2-5; TRBD2 matches at 8 bases. The specimen comprised whole blood, sampled at baseline. This receptor was taken from an adult who was a healthcare worker with PCR-confirmed SARS-CoV-2 infection or an uninfected control (not recorded which). The chain's CDR3 is CASSLGSGSKETQYF. The CDR3 DNA reads as TGCGCCAGCAGCTTGGGGAGCGGGAGCAAAGAGACCCAGTACTTC.